Following are 7 T cell receptor beta chains from one sample sequenced in a study of CD8 T cells in ankylosing spondylitis. One entry per CDR3 protein, called by TCRdb with MiXCR from the 5' RACE reads. The table shows a few hundred thousand distinct CDR3 sequences, with over 15% occurring only once. Sequenced input: blood, either unsorted or a sorted T cell fraction (not recorded which). The receptors shown here come from a male donor with ankylosing spondylitis or in good health (not recorded which).

This clonotype was picked up a small number of times. CDR3 nucleotides: TGTGCCAGCAGTTTAGGTGAGGTCCAGCGGGCAACAGATACGCAGTATTTT. Translated: CASSLGEVQRATDTQYF. The rearrangement joins TRBV12-3 or TRBV12-4 to TRBJ2-3; D may be TRBD2 (6 bases). This CDR3 contains 17 residues. V was pared by 1 base and J by 3 bases, with 17 bases between.

This chain uses TRBV7-2 with TRBJ1-1, with 9 bases matching TRBD1. Germline CDR1 is SGHTA and CDR2 is FQGNSA. The CDR3 covers 14 residues. V was pared by 3 bases and J by 5 bases, with 4 bases of the junction left unmatched. CDR3 protein: CASSFGTGMTEAFF. The CDR3 DNA is TGTGCCAGCAGCTTCGGGACAGGGATGACTGAAGCTTTCTTT.

The count of this clonotype is one. The genes are TRBV28 and TRBJ2-3; D perhaps matches TRBD2 (6 bases). Germline values: CDR1 MDHEN, CDR2 SYDVKM. V was clipped by 2 bases and J by 1 base, with 10 bases between them. The length of the CDR3 is 15 residues. The CDR3 here is CASSLLERGTDTQYF. In nucleotides, the CDR3 is TGTGCCAGCAGTTTACTGGAGCGGGGCACAGATACGCAGTATTTT.

This clonotype was counted ten times or more. V usage is TRBV4-3 and J usage is TRBJ2-5, with D possibly TRBD2 on 5 matching bases. This CDR3 comprises 15 residues. CDR1 is LGHNA and CDR2 is YSLEER in the germline V gene. Trimming took off 1 base at V and 4 bases at J, with 13 bases between the two ends. CDR3 in DNA: TGCGCCAGCAGCCAAGCGATGACTACCCTAGAGACCCAGTACTTC. Its protein is CASSQAMTTLETQYF.

This clonotype was seen a handful of times. This chain links TRBV14 with TRBJ2-1, with 7 bases matching TRBD1. Germline CDR1 and CDR2: SGHDN and FVKESK. The CDR3 contains 17 residues. Unmatched junction bases numbered 9, after V lost 3 bases and J lost 1 base. The CDR3 sequence is CASSQDTGVLSYNEQFF. The CDR3 DNA sequence: TGTGCCAGCAGCCAGGATACAGGGGTCTTATCCTACAATGAGCAGTTCTTC.

The chain uses TRBV5-1 and TRBJ1-1; 8 nucleotides line up with TRBD1. The CDR3 length is 15 residues. CDR1 SGHRS and CDR2 YFSETQ come from the germline V gene. V trimming: 4 bases; J trimming: 8 bases; junction bases outside the gene matches: 13. This CDR3 is CASSGPTGDPREAFF. In DNA, the CDR3 is TGCGCCAGCAGCGGACCGACAGGGGATCCGAGGGAAGCTTTCTTT.

In its sample, this clonotype was seen many times. J is TRBJ2-2 and V is TRBV7-3; no clear D. The V gene lost 2 bases and the J gene lost 4 bases, with 20 bases spanning the gap. The V gene's germline CDR1 is SGHTA and CDR2 FQGTGA. The CDR3 is 18 residues long. For the CDR3, the DNA is TGTGCCAGCAGCTTATCAGGTTCCGGGCCTTATGCCACCGGGGAGCTGTTTTTT. The encoded protein is CASSLSGSGPYATGELFF.